This T cell receptor (beta chain) was captured by sequencing in a study of blood T cells in healthy people across ages. Study-wide results and limits: Age brought a roughly linear fall in TCR beta diversity measured per million T cells. Donor CMV infection status was unknown, possibly confounding age-related changes in expanded clonotypes.

Healthy Caucasian individuals from Russia aged about 6 to 90 were enrolled as donors. Combining a sample-barcoded 5' primer with a J-beta primer mix, a second PCR ran for 7 to 11 cycles. Every sample returned 3 million or more CDR3-containing paired-end reads. MiXCR, applied by TCRdb to the 5' RACE reads, yields one record per CDR3 protein. The table shows about 600,000 distinct CDR3 sequences, with roughly 48% occurring only once. Trimming removed 10 bases at V and 4 bases at J, with 8 bases between. CDR1 and CDR2 from the germline V gene are ENHRY and SYGVKD. This CDR3 is 10 amino acids long. With respect to this clonotype: The antigen is not known.

V gene TRBV10-3 combines with J gene TRBJ2-7, with a weak D call TRBD1 (6 bases). This clonotype was obtained from a man older than 75 in good health. The sample comprised blood. CDR3 nucleotide sequence: TGTGCCACAGGGGAGTACGAGCAGTACTTC. It yields the protein CATGEYEQYF.